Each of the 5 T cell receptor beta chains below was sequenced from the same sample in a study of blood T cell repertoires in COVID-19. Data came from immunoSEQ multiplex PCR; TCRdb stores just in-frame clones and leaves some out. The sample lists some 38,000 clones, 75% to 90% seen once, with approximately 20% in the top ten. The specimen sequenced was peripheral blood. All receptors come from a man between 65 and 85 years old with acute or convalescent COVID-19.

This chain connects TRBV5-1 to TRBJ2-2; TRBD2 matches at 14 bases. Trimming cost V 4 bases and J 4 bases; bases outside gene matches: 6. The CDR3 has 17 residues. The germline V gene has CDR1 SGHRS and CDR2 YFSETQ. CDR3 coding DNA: TGCGCCAGCAGCACGGGACTAGCGGGAGAAGGCACCGGGGAGCTGTTTTTT. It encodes CASSTGLAGEGTGELFF.

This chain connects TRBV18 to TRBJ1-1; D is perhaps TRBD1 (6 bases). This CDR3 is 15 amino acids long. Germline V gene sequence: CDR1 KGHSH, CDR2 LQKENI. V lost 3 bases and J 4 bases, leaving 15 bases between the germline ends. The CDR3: CASSPIGTSVTEAFF. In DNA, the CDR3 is TGTGCCAGCTCACCTATCGGGACATCGGTCACTGAAGCTTTCTTT. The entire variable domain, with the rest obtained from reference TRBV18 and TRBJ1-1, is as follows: NAGVMQNPRHLVRRRGQEARLRCSPMKGHSHVYWYRQLPEEGLKFMVYLQKENIIDESGMPKERFSAEFPKEGPSILRIQQVVRGDSAAYFCASSPIGTSVTEAFFGQGTRLTVV.

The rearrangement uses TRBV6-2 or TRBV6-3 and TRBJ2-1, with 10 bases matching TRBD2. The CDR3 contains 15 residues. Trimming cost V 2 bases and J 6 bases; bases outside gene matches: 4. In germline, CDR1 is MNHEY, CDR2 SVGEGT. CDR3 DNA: TGTGCCAGCAGTTACCCCCCTAGCGGGAGCAATGAGCAGTTCTTC. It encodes CASSYPPSGSNEQFF.

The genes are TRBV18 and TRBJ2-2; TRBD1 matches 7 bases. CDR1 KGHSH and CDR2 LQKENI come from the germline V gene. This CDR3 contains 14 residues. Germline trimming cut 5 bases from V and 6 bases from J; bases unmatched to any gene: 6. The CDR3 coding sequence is TGTGCCAGCTCAAATTACAGGGGTTCCGGGGAGCTGTTTTTT. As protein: CASSNYRGSGELFF.

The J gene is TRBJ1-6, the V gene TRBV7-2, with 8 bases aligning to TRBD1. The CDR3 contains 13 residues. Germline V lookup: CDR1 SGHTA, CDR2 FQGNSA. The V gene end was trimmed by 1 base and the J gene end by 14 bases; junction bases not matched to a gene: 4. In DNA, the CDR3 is TGTGCCAGCAGCTTAGATAGACAGGGGACCCTCCACTTT. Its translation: CASSLDRQGTLHF.